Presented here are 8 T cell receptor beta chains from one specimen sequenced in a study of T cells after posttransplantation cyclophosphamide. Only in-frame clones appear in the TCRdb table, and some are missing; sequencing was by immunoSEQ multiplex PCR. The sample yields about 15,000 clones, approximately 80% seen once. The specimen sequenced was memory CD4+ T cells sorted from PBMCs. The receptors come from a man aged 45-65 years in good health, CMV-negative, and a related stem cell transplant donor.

The CDR3 loop is CASSPLRTYNEQFF. CDR3 sequence (DNA): TGTGCCAGCAGCCCTTTGCGGACCTACAATGAGCAGTTCTTC. The gene calls are TRBV11-2 and TRBJ2-1; D not certain. Germline V gene sequence: CDR1 SGHAT, CDR2 FQNNGV. The V end was cut by 5 bases, the J end by 2 bases, with 10 bases between. The CDR3 consists of 14 residues.

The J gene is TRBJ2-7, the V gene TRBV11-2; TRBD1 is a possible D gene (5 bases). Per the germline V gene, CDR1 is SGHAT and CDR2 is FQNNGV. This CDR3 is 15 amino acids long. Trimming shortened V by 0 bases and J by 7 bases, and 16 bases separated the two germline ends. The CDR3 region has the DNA TGTGCCAGCAGCTTAGAAATGAGAGGACAAGGGGAGCAGTACTTC. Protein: CASSLEMRGQGEQYF.

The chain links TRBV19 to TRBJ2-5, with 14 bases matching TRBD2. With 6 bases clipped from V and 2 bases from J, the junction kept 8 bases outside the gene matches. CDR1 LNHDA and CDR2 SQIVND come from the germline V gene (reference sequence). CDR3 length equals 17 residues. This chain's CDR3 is CASSGGGLAGAQETQYF. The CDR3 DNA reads TGTGCCAGTAGCGGGGGGGGACTAGCGGGGGCTCAAGAGACCCAGTACTTC.

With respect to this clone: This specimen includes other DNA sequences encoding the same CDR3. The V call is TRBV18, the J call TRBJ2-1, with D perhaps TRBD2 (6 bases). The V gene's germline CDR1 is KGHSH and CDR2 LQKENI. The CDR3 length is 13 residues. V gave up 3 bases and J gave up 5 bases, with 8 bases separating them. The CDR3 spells CASSPGLNNEQFF. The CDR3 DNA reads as TGTGCCAGCTCACCGGGACTCAACAATGAGCAGTTCTTC.

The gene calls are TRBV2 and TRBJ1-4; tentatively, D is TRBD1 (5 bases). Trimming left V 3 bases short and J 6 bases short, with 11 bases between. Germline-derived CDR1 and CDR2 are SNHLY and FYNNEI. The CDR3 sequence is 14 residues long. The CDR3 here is CASSDRRGDEKLFF. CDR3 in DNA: TGTGCCAGCAGTGATCGACGGGGGGATGAAAAACTGTTTTTT.

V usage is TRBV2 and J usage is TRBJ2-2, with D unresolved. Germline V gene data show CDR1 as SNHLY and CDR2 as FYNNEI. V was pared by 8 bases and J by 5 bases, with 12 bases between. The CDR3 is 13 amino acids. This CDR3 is CASRYAETGELFF. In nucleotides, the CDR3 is TGTGCCAGCCGGTACGCTGAGACCGGGGAGCTGTTTTTT.

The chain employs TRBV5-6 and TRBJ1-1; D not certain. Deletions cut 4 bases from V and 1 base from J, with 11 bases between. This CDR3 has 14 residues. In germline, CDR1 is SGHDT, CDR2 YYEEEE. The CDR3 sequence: CASSPFGPNTEAFF. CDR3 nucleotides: TGTGCCAGCAGCCCCTTTGGGCCGAACACTGAAGCTTTCTTT.

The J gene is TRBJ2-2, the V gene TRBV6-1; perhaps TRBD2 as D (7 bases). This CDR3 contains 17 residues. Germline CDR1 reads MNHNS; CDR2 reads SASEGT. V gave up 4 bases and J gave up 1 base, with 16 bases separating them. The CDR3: CASSVLGGPGNTGELFF. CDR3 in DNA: TGTGCCAGCAGTGTATTGGGGGGGCCTGGGAACACCGGGGAGCTGTTTTTT.